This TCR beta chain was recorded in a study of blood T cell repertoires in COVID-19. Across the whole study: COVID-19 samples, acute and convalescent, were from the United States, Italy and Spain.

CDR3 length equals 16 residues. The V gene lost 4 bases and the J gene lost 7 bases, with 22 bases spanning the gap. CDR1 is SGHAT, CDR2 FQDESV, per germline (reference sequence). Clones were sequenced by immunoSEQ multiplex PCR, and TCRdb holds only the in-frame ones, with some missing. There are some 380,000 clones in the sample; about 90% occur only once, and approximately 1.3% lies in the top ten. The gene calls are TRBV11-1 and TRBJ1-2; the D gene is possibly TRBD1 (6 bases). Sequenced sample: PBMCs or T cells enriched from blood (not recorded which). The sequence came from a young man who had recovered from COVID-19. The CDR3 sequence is CASSSSWDTQTSGYTF. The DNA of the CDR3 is TGTGCCAGCAGCTCCTCATGGGACACCCAGACGAGTGGCTACACCTTC.